Below are 17 T cell receptor beta chains sequenced from a single sample in a study of blood T cells in healthy people across ages. A second PCR of 7 to 11 cycles used a sample-barcoded 5' primer and a J-beta primer mix. Each CDR3 protein is one row after TCRdb ran MiXCR on the 5' RACE reads. The sample yields about 570,000 distinct CDR3 sequences, 27% seen once. Sequencing was done on a sample of blood. The receptors come from a woman aged 70-85 years in good health.

In nucleotides, the CDR3 is TGCGCCAGCAGCCAGGAGGGGGGGAATCGGAATGAGCAGTTCTTC. Protein product: CASSQEGGNRNEQFF. J is TRBJ2-1 and V is TRBV5-1; D is possibly TRBD2 (7 bases). From germline, CDR1 is SGHRS and CDR2 YFSETQ. V was shortened by 4 bases and J by 7 bases, with 18 bases between the two germline ends. This CDR3 contains 15 residues.

In its sample, this clonotype was seen many times. This rearrangement joins TRBV30 to TRBJ1-4, with 7 nucleotides matching TRBD1. The CDR3 extends over 13 amino acids. Trimming at V came to 3 bases and at J to 8 bases, leaving 6 bases not matched to a gene. Germline lookup yields CDR1 GTSNPN and CDR2 SVGIG (reference sequence). The CDR3 bases are TGTGCCTGGAGGGGCACAGGGGTGGAAAAACTGTTTTTT. It codes for CAWRGTGVEKLFF.

This chain's CDR3 is CASESLTDTQYF. The CDR3 DNA is TGTGCCTCCGAATCGCTTACAGATACGCAGTATTTT. J is TRBJ2-3 and V is TRBV7-9; D remains ambiguous. V was cut by 11 bases and J by 3 bases, with 12 bases left in between. The V gene's germline CDR1 is SEHNR and CDR2 FQNEAQ (reference sequence). The CDR3 extends over 12 amino acids.

For this clonotype: The junction shows a germline mismatch at one end, possibly a read error. The V and J genes are TRBV20-1 and TRBJ2-1, with 7 bases identical to TRBD1. This CDR3 region has 14 residues. Germline V CDR1 and CDR2: DFQATT, SNEGSKA (reference sequence). The CDR3 nucleotides read TGCAGTGCTAGAGATAGGACAGGCCACAATGAGCAGCTCTTC. It codes for CSARDRTGHNEQLF.

This clonotype was found once. The CDR3 region has the DNA TGCAGTGCTAGAGAGAGGACTAGCGGGCCCTTAGACGAGCAGTACTTC. This codes for CSARERTSGPLDEQYF. This rearrangement joins TRBV20-1 to TRBJ2-7; 11 bases are shared with TRBD2. CDR1 DFQATT and CDR2 SNEGSKA come from the germline V gene (reference sequence). This CDR3 region has 16 residues. The J segment lost 5 bases and the V segment lost 0 bases, leaving 9 bases of the junction unmatched.

This chain uses TRBV3-1 with TRBJ2-1; 8 bases fit TRBD2. V lost 4 bases and J lost 4; bases outside the gene matches: 12. Germline CDR1 and CDR2: LGHDT and YNNKEL (reference sequence). The CDR3 loop spans 17 amino acids. CDR3 DNA: TGTGCCAGCAGCCGTCTCTTAAGCGGGGGCTCTTACAATGAGCAGTTCTTC. Translated, it gives CASSRLLSGGSYNEQFF.

J is TRBJ2-1 and V is TRBV29-1; 10 bases are shared with TRBD2. Germline lookup yields CDR1 SQVTM and CDR2 ANQGSEA. CDR3 length: 15 amino acids. Losses at the gene ends were 2 bases for V and 9 bases for J; bases not matched to a gene: 10. The chain's CDR3 is CSVEIPSGRSGEQFF. The CDR3 DNA sequence: TGCAGCGTTGAAATCCCTAGCGGGAGATCCGGTGAGCAGTTCTTC.

This clonotype was counted only a few times. This may come from a read error, since a much larger clone is one base off. V and J are TRBV13 and TRBJ2-7; D unresolved. This CDR3 is 16 amino acids long. The germline CDR1 and CDR2 sequences are PRHDT and FYEKMQ (reference sequence). Trimming pared 0 bases from V and 5 bases from J, leaving 17 bases between. CDR3 region: CASSLGLVTAADEQYF. The CDR3, as DNA: TGTGCCAGCAGCTTAGGTTTGGTCACCGCCGCGGACGAGCAGTACTTC. The whole variable domain, remainder taken from reference TRBV13 and TRBJ2-7, is AAGVIQSPRHLIKEKRETATLKCYPIPRHDTVYWYQQGPGQDPQFLISFYEKMQSDKGSIPDRFSAQQFSDYHSELNMSSLELGDSALYFCASSLGLVTAADEQYFGPGTRLTVT.

This clonotype has more than one count but fewer than ten. The V gene is TRBV18, the J gene TRBJ1-2, with 7 bases matching TRBD1. After removal of 0 bases from V and 1 base from J, the junction contained 2 bases not matched to a gene. CDR1 and CDR2 (germline): KGHSH, LQKENI. The CDR3 runs to 15 residues. The CDR3 bases are TGTGCCAGCTCACCACCGTCAGGGGGTAACTATGGCTACACCTTC. Protein: CASSPPSGGNYGYTF.

This clonotype appeared a few times. The CDR3 region has the DNA TGTGCCAGCAGCGACCAGGGTCGGGCTTTCTTT. The encoded protein is CASSDQGRAFF. This chain uses TRBV11-3 with TRBJ1-1; the D gene is possibly TRBD1 (5 bases). CDR3 length equals 11 residues. Trimming cost V 5 bases and J 11 bases, with 12 bases left between them. Germline V CDR1 and CDR2: SGHNT, YENEEA. The variable domain in full, completed from reference TRBV11-3 and TRBJ1-1, reads EAGVVQSPRYKIIEKKQPVAFWCNPISGHNTLYWYLQNLGQGPELLIRYENEEAVDDSQLPKDRFSAERLKGVDSTLKIQPAELGDSAVYLCASSDQGRAFFGQGTRLTVV.

This sequence joins TRBV9 and TRBJ2-5; 7 bases are shared with TRBD2. Germline lookup yields CDR1 SGDLS and CDR2 YYNGEE. This CDR3 is 13 amino acids long. V was clipped by 5 bases and J by 3 bases; unmatched bases: 4. The CDR3 nucleotides read TGTGCCAGCAGACGGGAGGCAGAAGAGACCCAGTACTTC. Residues: CASRREAEETQYF. The full variable domain, in which reference TRBV9 and TRBJ2-5 provide the parts outside the CDR3, is DSGVTQTPKHLITATGQRVTLRCSPRSGDLSVYWYQQSLDQGLQFLIQYYNGEERAKGNILERFSAQQFPDLHSELNLSSLELGDSALYFCASRREAEETQYFGPGTRLLVL.

The chain has TRBV6-2 or TRBV6-3 and TRBJ2-2, with 7 nucleotides matching TRBD1. The V segment lost 7 bases and the J segment 3 bases; nucleotides outside the gene matches: 5. CDR3 length: 14 amino acids. Germline lookup yields CDR1 MNHEY and CDR2 SVGEGT. The CDR3 region is CASKTGVHTGELFF. DNA for the CDR3: TGTGCCAGCAAAACAGGGGTGCACACCGGGGAGCTGTTTTTT.

There are a few counts of this clonotype. V is TRBV3-1 and J is TRBJ1-2, with TRBD1 identical over 7 bases. The length of the CDR3 is 15 residues. Per the germline V gene, CDR1 is LGHDT and CDR2 is YNNKEL (reference sequence). Unmatched junction bases numbered 9, after V lost 1 base and J lost 7 bases. The CDR3 region has the DNA TGTGCCAGCAGCCAAGGAGGGGGCCGTCCGGCTGGCTACACCTTC. Translation: CASSQGGGRPAGYTF.

This clonotype was picked up a small number of times. This chain links TRBV29-1 with TRBJ2-1; D uncertain. Germline V gives CDR1 SQVTM, CDR2 ANQGSEA. CDR3 size: 14 residues. The V end was cut by 3 bases, the J end by 3 bases, with 12 bases between. DNA of the CDR3: TGCAGCGTTGAGTGGCAGACTCACTACAATGAGCAGTTCTTC. It specifies CSVEWQTHYNEQFF.

V and J are TRBV2 and TRBJ2-5; D call uncertain. This CDR3 has 12 amino acids. The germline V gene has CDR1 SNHLY and CDR2 FYNNEI. Trimming cost V 6 bases and J 3 bases, with 8 bases left between them. The CDR3 region has the DNA TGTGCCAGCAGGTTCCAAAAAGAGACCCAGTACTTC. Encoded protein: CASRFQKETQYF.

This clonotype was seen only a few times. The chain links TRBV19 to TRBJ2-7, with D unresolved. The CDR3 consists of 12 residues. Germline lookup yields CDR1 LNHDA and CDR2 SQIVND (reference sequence). V was cut by 3 bases and J by 6 bases, with 9 bases left in between. CDR3 amino acids: CASSISTGEQYF. The CDR3 region has the DNA TGTGCCAGTAGTATTTCAACGGGCGAGCAGTACTTC.

The chain links TRBV9 to TRBJ1-4, with D uncertain. The germline V gene has CDR1 SGDLS and CDR2 YYNGEE. The length of the CDR3 is 14 residues. V was trimmed by 0 bases and J by 2 bases, leaving 5 bases between them. The CDR3 region has the DNA TGTGCCAGCAGCGTAGAACCGACTAATGAAAAACTGTTTTTT. Amino acids: CASSVEPTNEKLFF. Full variable domain (remainder filled in from reference TRBV9 and TRBJ1-4): DSGVTQTPKHLITATGQRVTLRCSPRSGDLSVYWYQQSLDQGLQFLIQYYNGEERAKGNILERFSAQQFPDLHSELNLSSLELGDSALYFCASSVEPTNEKLFFGSGTQLSVL.